A selection of T cell receptor beta chains follows, all from one sample in a study of cytotoxic CD8 clonotypes in ibrutinib-treated CLL. Libraries were prepared by immunoSEQ multiplex PCR; TCRdb keeps only in-frame clonotypes and omits some of them. Of tens of thousands of clones listed, about 70% are singletons. The material sequenced was PBMCs, taken after 12 months of ibrutinib treatment. The origin of the receptors is a human donor with chronic lymphocytic leukemia. The CDR3 runs from the conserved cysteine through the conserved F or W. The D gene is left open where the match is weak. Clone size is given for some rows only: seen once, a few or many times, or a class if the clone is expanded.

j_call,clone_size,v_call,d_call,cdr3_aa,cdr3_nt
TRBJ1-2,.,TRBV11-2,.,CASSLAPGYGYGYTF,TGTGCCAGCAGCCTCGCTCCGGGGTACGGCTATGGCTACACCTTC
TRBJ1-3,.,TRBV4-1,.,CASSQDNRPSGNTIYF,TGCGCCAGCAGCCAAGATAACAGACCCTCTGGAAACACCATATATTTT
TRBJ1-1,.,TRBV12-5,.,CASGLVAGAGGNTEAFF,TGTGCTAGTGGTTTGGTGGCGGGGGCCGGAGGGAACACTGAAGCTTTCTTT
TRBJ2-1,once,TRBV29-1,TRBD2,CSVPPPSGSSYNEQFF,TGCAGCGTTCCTCCCCCTAGCGGAAGCTCCTACAATGAGCAGTTCTTC
TRBJ2-2,.,TRBV25-1,.,CASSRWPGGYGELFF,TGTGCCAGCAGCAGGTGGCCAGGGGGGTACGGGGAGCTGTTTTTT
TRBJ2-3,few,TRBV11-2,.,CASSPGGASPTDTQYF,TGTGCCAGCAGCCCGGGTGGGGCCTCGCCCACAGATACGCAGTATTTT
TRBJ2-7,few,TRBV28,.,CATGTDYDEQYF,TGTGCCACCGGGACGGACTATGACGAGCAGTACTTC
TRBJ1-2,few,TRBV5-6,TRBD1,CASSYQGAVFGYTF,TGTGCCAGCAGTTATCAGGGGGCAGTGTTTGGCTACACCTTC
TRBJ2-1,.,TRBV10-3,.,CAISEWEWEQFF,TGTGCCATCAGTGAGTGGGAGTGGGAGCAGTTCTTC
TRBJ2-1,.,TRBV27,.,CASSPSFPEGEQFF,TGTGCCAGCAGCCCTAGCTTCCCCGAGGGTGAGCAGTTCTTC
TRBJ2-1,.,TRBV5-1,TRBD2,CASSKSSGIYNEQFF,TGCGCCAGCAGCAAGTCTAGCGGAATCTACAATGAGCAGTTCTTC
TRBJ1-2,few,TRBV19,.,CASRGAWGTAGVNYGYTF,TGTGCCAGTCGTGGGGCATGGGGCACGGCGGGGGTTAACTATGGCTACACCTTC
TRBJ1-1,.,TRBV5-1,.,CASSFGTDMNTEAFF,TGCGCCAGCAGCTTTGGGACGGACATGAACACTGAAGCTTTCTTT
TRBJ2-1,.,TRBV7-2,TRBD2,CASSLILGRLAGVGEQFF,TGTGCCAGCAGCTTAATTCTGGGGAGGCTAGCGGGAGTAGGTGAGCAGTTCTTC
TRBJ2-1,.,TRBV23-1,.,CASSQSWGDGFNEQFF,TGCGCCAGCAGTCAATCGTGGGGGGACGGTTTCAATGAGCAGTTCTTC
TRBJ2-7,.,TRBV6-5,TRBD2,CASSQTGTISYEQYF,TGTGCCAGCAGCCAAACCGGGACTATCTCCTACGAGCAGTACTTC
TRBJ2-7,.,TRBV5-4,TRBD2,CASSFRLAGGHDEQYF,TGTGCCAGCAGCTTTCGATTAGCGGGAGGGCACGACGAGCAGTACTTC
TRBJ2-1,.,TRBV12-2,.,CASRCPGGTYNEQFF,TGTGCAAGTCGCTGTCCAGGGGGAACCTACAATGAGCAGTTCTTC
TRBJ2-3,.,TRBV6-5,.,CASRGLPPDTQYF,TGTGCCAGCAGGGGACTTCCCCCTGATACGCAGTATTTT
TRBJ2-1,few,TRBV5-8,TRBD2,CASSLEASGRFNEQFF,TGTGCCAGCAGCTTGGAGGCGAGCGGGAGGTTCAATGAGCAGTTCTTC
TRBJ2-1,.,TRBV27,.,CASSSWTSNNEQFF,TGTGCCAGCAGTTCCTGGACCTCAAACAATGAGCAGTTCTTC
TRBJ2-7,few,TRBV27,.,CASSSSRDPHEQYF,TGTGCCAGCAGTTCCAGCCGGGACCCGCACGAGCAGTACTTC
TRBJ2-3,once,TRBV7-2,TRBD2,CASSNLAVITDTQYF,TGTGCCAGCAGCAACCTAGCGGTAATCACAGATACGCAGTATTTT
TRBJ2-5,.,TRBV5-1,TRBD1,CASSLGQGVAETQYF,TGCGCCAGCAGCTTGGGACAGGGTGTCGCGGAGACCCAGTACTTC
TRBJ2-3,.,TRBV30,.,CAWSPGGAVTVTQYF,TGTGCCTGGAGTCCGGGCGGGGCGGTAACGGTTACGCAGTATTTT
TRBJ1-2,.,TRBV10-3,TRBD1,CAISPDRDYGYTF,TGTGCCATCAGTCCAGACAGGGACTATGGCTACACCTTC
TRBJ2-1,.,TRBV28,.,CASRPSGVDRNEQFF,TGTGCCAGCAGACCCTCCGGGGTGGATAGAAATGAGCAGTTCTTC
TRBJ2-5,.,TRBV7-2,.,CASSSFRVGKTQYF,TGTGCCAGCAGCTCCTTCAGGGTTGGAAAGACCCAGTACTTC
TRBJ1-1,.,TRBV27,TRBD1,CASRPTGSEAFF,TGTGCCAGCAGGCCGACAGGGTCTGAAGCTTTCTTT
TRBJ2-3,.,TRBV7-7,TRBD1,CASSFGTGTDTQYF,TGTGCCAGCAGCTTCGGGACAGGAACAGATACGCAGTATTTT
TRBJ2-7,.,TRBV27,.,CASSPHSGTHEQYF,TGTGCCAGCAGTCCACATTCCGGGACCCACGAGCAGTACTTC